The present entry profiles one T cell receptor beta chain with its context. Its antigen is not identified. The data derive from a study of cytomegalovirus exposure and HLA in healthy donors. All donors participated as healthy donors of bone marrow. General study points: When a later analysis was performed, an Asian-associated ancestry cluster reportedly had fewer N-insertions than the approximately 700-donor mean. Most likely, a cluster of highly shared sequence variants arose as a sequencing artifact.

The PCR employed 60 Vbeta primers together with 13 Jbeta primers. The data were produced by immunoSEQ multiplex PCR, yet TCRdb's version contains in-frame clones alone and is incomplete. The sample's table shows approximately 110,000 clones. The ends were cut back, 8 bases at V and 6 bases at J, with 13 bases in the middle. Germline CDR1 is SQVTM and CDR2 is ANQGSEA. The CDR3 spans 12 residues. Input material: PBMCs. This TCR came from a man younger than 35 in good health and CMV-seronegative. The chain combines TRBV29-1 with TRBJ1-4, with no clear D. CDR3 loop: CSTAEGDEKLFF. In DNA form, the CDR3 reads TGCAGCACTGCGGAGGGTGATGAAAAACTGTTTTTT.